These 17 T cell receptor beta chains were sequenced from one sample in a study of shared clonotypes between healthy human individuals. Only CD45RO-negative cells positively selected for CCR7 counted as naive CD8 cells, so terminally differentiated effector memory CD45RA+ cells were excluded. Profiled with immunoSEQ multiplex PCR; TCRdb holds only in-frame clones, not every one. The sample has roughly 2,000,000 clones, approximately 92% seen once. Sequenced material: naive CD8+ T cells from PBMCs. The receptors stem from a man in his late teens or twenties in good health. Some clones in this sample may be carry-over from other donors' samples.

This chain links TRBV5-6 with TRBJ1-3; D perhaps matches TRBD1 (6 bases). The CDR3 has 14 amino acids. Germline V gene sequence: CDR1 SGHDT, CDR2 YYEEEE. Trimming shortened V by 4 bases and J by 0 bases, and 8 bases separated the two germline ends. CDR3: CASSQTGSGNTIYF. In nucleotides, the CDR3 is TGTGCCAGCAGCCAGACAGGCTCTGGAAACACCATATATTTT.

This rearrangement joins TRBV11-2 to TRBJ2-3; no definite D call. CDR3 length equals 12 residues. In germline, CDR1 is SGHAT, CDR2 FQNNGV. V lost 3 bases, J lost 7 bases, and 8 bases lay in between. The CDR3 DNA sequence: TGTGCCAGCAGCTTTGCCACGAATACGCAGTATTTT. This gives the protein CASSFATNTQYF.

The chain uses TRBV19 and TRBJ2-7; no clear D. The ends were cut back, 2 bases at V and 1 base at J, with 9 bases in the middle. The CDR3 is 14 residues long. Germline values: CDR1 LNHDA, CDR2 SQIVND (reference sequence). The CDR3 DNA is TGTGCCAGTAGTATATGGGCTAGTTCCTACGAGCAGTACTTC. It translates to CASSIWASSYEQYF. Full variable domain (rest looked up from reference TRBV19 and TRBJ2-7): DGGITQSPKYLFRKEGQNVTLSCEQNLNHDAMYWYRQDPGQGLRLIYYSQIVNDFQKGDIAEGYSVSREKKESFPLTVTSAQKNPTAFYLCASSIWASSYEQYFGPGTRLTVT.

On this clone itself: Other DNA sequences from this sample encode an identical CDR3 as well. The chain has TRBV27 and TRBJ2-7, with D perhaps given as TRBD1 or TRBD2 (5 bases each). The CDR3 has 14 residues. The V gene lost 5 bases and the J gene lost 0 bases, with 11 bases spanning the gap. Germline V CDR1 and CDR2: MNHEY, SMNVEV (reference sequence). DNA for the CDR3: TGTGCCAGCAGTCCAACGGGACCCTCCTACGAGCAGTACTTC. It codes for CASSPTGPSYEQYF.

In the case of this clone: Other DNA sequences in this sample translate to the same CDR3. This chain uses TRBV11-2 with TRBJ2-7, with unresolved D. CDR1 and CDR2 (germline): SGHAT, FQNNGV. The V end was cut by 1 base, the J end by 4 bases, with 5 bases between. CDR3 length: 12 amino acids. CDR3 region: CASSLARYEQYF. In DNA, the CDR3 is TGTGCCAGCAGCTTAGCCAGATACGAGCAGTACTTC. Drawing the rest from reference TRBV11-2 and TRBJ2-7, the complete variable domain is EAGVAQSPRYKIIEKRQSVAFWCNPISGHATLYWYQQILGQGPKLLIQFQNNGVVDDSQLPKDRFSAERLKGVDSTLKIQPAKLEDSAVYLCASSLARYEQYFGPGTRLTVT.

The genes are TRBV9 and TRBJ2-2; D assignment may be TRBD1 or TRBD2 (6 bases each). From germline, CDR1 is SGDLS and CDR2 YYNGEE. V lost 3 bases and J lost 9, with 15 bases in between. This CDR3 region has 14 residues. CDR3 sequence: CASSEGGRPRELFF. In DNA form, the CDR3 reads TGTGCCAGCAGCGAGGGGGGAAGGCCCCGGGAGCTGTTTTTT.

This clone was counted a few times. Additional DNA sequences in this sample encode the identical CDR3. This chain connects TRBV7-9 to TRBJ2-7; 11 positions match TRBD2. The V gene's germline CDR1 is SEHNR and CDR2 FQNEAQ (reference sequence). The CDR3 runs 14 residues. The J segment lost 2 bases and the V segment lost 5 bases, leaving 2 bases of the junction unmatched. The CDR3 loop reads CASSPGLAAYEQYF. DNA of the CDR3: TGTGCCAGCAGCCCGGGACTAGCGGCCTACGAGCAGTACTTC.

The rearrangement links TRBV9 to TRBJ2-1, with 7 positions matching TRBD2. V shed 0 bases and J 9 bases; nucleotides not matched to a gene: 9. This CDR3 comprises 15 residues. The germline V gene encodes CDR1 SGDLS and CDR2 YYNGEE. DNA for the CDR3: TGTGCCAGCAGCGTAGCGAATGGACTAGAGGGTGAGCAGTTCTTC. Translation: CASSVANGLEGEQFF.

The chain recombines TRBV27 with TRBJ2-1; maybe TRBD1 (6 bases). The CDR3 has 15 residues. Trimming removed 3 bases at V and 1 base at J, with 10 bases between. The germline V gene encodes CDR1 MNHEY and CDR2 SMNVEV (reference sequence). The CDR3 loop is CASSFLQGSYNEQFF. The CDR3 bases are TGTGCCAGCAGTTTTCTACAGGGATCCTACAATGAGCAGTTCTTC.

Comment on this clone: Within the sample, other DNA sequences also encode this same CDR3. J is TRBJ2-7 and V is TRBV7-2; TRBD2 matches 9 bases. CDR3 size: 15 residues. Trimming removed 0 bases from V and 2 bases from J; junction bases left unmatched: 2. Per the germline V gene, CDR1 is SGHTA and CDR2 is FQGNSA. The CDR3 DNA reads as TGTGCCAGCAGCTTAGCGGCGGGAGGGACCTACGAGCAGTACTTC. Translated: CASSLAAGGTYEQYF.

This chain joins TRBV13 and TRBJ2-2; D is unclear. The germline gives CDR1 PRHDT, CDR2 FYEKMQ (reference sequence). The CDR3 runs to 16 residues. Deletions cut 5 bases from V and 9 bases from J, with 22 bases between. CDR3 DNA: TGTGCCAGCAGCACACCCCAAGGAGCGCACCGTAGGGAGCTGTTTTTT. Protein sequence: CASSTPQGAHRRELFF.

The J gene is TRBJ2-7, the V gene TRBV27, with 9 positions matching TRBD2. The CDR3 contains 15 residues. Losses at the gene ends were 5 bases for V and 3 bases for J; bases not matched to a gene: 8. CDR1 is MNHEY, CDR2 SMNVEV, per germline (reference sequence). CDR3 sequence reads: CASSVGLAPVYEQYF. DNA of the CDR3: TGTGCCAGCAGTGTTGGACTAGCGCCCGTCTACGAGCAGTACTTC.

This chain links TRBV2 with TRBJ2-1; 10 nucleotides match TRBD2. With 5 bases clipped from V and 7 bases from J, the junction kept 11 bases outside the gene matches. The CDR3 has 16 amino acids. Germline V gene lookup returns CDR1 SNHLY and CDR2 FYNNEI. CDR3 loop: CASSPPGLARKNEQFF. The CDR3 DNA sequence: TGTGCCAGCAGTCCCCCGGGACTAGCGCGGAAAAATGAGCAGTTCTTC.

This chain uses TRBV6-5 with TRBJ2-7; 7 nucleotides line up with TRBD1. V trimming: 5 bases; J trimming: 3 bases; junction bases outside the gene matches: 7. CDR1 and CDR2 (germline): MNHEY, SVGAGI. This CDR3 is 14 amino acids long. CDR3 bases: TGTGCCAGCAGTCAGACGACAGGGCACTACGAGCAGTACTTC. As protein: CASSQTTGHYEQYF.

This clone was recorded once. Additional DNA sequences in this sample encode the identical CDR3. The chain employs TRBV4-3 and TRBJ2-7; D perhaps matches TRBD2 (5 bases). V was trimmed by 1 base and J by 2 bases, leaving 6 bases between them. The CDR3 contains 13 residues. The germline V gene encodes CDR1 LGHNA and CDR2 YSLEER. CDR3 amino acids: CASSQGGAYEQYF. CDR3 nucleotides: TGCGCCAGCAGCCAAGGGGGAGCCTACGAGCAGTACTTC.

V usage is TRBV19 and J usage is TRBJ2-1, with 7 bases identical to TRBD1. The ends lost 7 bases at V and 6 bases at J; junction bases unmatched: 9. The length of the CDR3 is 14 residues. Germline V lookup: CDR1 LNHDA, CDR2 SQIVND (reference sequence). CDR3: CASTRQGSGNEQFF. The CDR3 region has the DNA TGTGCCAGTACTAGACAGGGCTCGGGCAATGAGCAGTTCTTC.

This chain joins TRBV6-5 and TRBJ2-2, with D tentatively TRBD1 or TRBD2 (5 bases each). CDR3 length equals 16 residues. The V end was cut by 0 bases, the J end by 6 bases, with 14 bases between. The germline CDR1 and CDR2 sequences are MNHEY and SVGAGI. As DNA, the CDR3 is TGTGCCAGCAGTTACTCTGGGGGAGAGGGATCCGGGGAGCTGTTTTTT. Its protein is CASSYSGGEGSGELFF.